These 21 T cell receptor beta chains were sequenced from one sample in a study of Graves' ophthalmopathy and Graves' hyperthyroidism. The sequenced template was RNA, covering the TCR beta CDR3 region. The workflow started with a first-round RT-PCR run with HTBI primers and then moved on to a second-round multiplex PCR. TCRdb passed the multiplex PCR reads through MiXCR, listing each CDR3 protein once. The table records 650,000 to 900,000 distinct CDR3 sequences, around 40% of them present only once. Specimen: peripheral blood. The receptors were gathered from an adult man with Graves' ophthalmopathy.

This clonotype was observed many times. This chain connects TRBV3-1 to TRBJ1-6, with D perhaps matching TRBD1 (6 bases). Deletions cut 1 base from V and 7 bases from J, with 8 bases between. The germline V gene encodes CDR1 LGHDT and CDR2 YNNKEL (reference sequence). The CDR3 consists of 14 residues. The CDR3 here is CASSQGTENSPLHF. The CDR3, as DNA: TGTGCCAGCAGCCAAGGGACAGAAAATTCACCCCTCCACTTT.

The chain links TRBV4-3 to TRBJ2-2, with D unclear. Trimming pared 0 bases from V and 7 bases from J, leaving 6 bases between. This CDR3 contains 13 residues. Germline V gene data show CDR1 as LGHNA and CDR2 as YSLEER. In DNA, the CDR3 is TGCGCCAGCAGCCAAGATGGTGGCGGGGAGCTGTTTTTT. This codes for CASSQDGGGELFF.

The genes are TRBV5-1 and TRBJ1-2, with a weak D call TRBD1 (5 bases). V was clipped by 0 bases and J by 6 bases, with 18 bases between them. This CDR3 region has 16 residues. Germline CDR1 SGHRS, CDR2 YFSETQ. CDR3: CASSLAAGLSVDGYTF. The CDR3 nucleotides are TGCGCCAGCAGCTTGGCGGCAGGGCTATCCGTCGATGGCTACACCTTC.

On this clonotype: A much more abundant neighbour one base away suggests this may be a read error. This chain uses TRBV20-1 with TRBJ2-5; no clear D gene. The CDR3 length is 12 residues. Deletions cut 7 bases from V and 4 bases from J, with 13 bases between. Germline-derived CDR1 and CDR2 are DFQATT and SNEGSKA (reference sequence). The CDR3 region has the DNA TGCAGTGTAGGGTCGTACCGAGAGACCCAGTACTTC. Its translation is CSVGSYRETQYF.

The genes are TRBV29-1 and TRBJ2-7; 8 nucleotides match TRBD1. Trimming removed 4 bases from V and 2 bases from J; junction bases left unmatched: 7. The germline CDR1 and CDR2 sequences are SQVTM and ANQGSEA. The CDR3 totals 14 residues. CDR3 amino acids: CSVGRRTGPYEQYF. The DNA of the CDR3 is TGCAGCGTTGGAAGACGGACAGGGCCCTACGAGCAGTACTTC.

About this clonotype itself: A single base separates this from a much larger clone, so it may be a read error. In DNA, the CDR3 is TGTGCCAGCAATTACGACGCGGTCCAAGAGACCCAGTACTTC. Translated: CASNYDAVQETQYF. This rearrangement joins TRBV6-5 to TRBJ2-5, with D uncertain. The CDR3 extends over 14 amino acids. From germline, CDR1 is MNHEY and CDR2 SVGAGI.

This chain joins TRBV7-2 and TRBJ1-1; 11 bases are shared with TRBD1. CDR1 and CDR2 from the germline V gene are SGHTA and FQGNSA. J was trimmed by 8 bases and V by 5 bases; bases with no gene match: 10. The CDR3 has 15 amino acids. The CDR3: CASSPRTGGKREAFF. The CDR3 DNA sequence: TGTGCCAGCAGCCCACGGACAGGGGGCAAGAGAGAAGCTTTCTTT.

The chain links TRBV20-1 to TRBJ1-4; D not certain. The V end was cut by 3 bases, the J end by 7 bases, with 12 bases between. There are 13 residues in the CDR3. Germline values: CDR1 DFQATT, CDR2 SNEGSKA (reference sequence). The CDR3 nucleotides read TGCAGTGCTAGCGGCCCCACGGGTGAAAAACTGTTTTTT. It specifies CSASGPTGEKLFF.

This clonotype has a count of ten or more. The J gene is TRBJ1-2, the V gene TRBV15; possible D gene TRBD1, 5 bases. Germline CDR1 reads LNHNV; CDR2 reads YYDKDF (reference sequence). V was clipped by 6 bases and J by 0 bases, with 17 bases between them. The CDR3 runs 16 residues. This CDR3 reads CATREEGHLPNYGYTF. The CDR3 DNA is TGTGCCACCAGAGAAGAGGGGCACCTACCTAACTATGGCTACACCTTC. Full variable domain (outside the CDR3, taken from reference TRBV15 and TRBJ1-2): DAMVIQNPRYQVTQFGKPVTLSCSQTLNHNVMYWYQQKSSQAPKLLFHYYDKDFNNEADTPDNFQSRRPNTSFCFLDIRSPGLGDTAMYLCATREEGHLPNYGYTFGSGTRLTVV.

The genes are TRBV20-1 and TRBJ2-5, with 9 bases lining up with TRBD2. The J call may be incorrect, as the DNA end agrees better with TRBJ2-1. Per germline, CDR1 DFQATT and CDR2 SNEGSKA (reference sequence). CDR3 length equals 15 residues. The CDR3 reads CSAGAGGPIGDEQFF. The CDR3 DNA reads TGCAGTGCTGGAGCGGGAGGCCCAATAGGCGATGAGCAGTTCTTC.

This sequence joins TRBV6-5 and TRBJ1-4, with TRBD1 matching over 7 bases. Trimming took 2 bases from V and 10 from J; bases not matched to a gene: 7. The V gene's germline CDR1 is MNHEY and CDR2 SVGAGI. The CDR3 totals 14 residues. The CDR3 nucleotides read TGTGCCAGCAGTTACAGGGGGCTCAAAGGAAAACTGTTTTTT. Translating gives CASSYRGLKGKLFF.

This clonotype was recorded a few times. V usage is TRBV10-3 and J usage is TRBJ2-3; 9 nucleotides agree with TRBD2. With V trimmed by 10 bases and J by 3 bases, 11 bases remained unmatched. CDR1 is ENHRY and CDR2 is SYGVKD in the germline V gene. The CDR3 is 15 residues long. The DNA for the CDR3 is TGTGCCACCTCACTCGGGACTAGCTATACAGATACGCAGTATTTT. Residues: CATSLGTSYTDTQYF.

The rearrangement joins TRBV7-2 to TRBJ1-1; tentative D call: TRBD1 (6 bases). CDR1 is SGHTA and CDR2 is FQGNSA in the germline V gene. The CDR3 is 12 residues long. V lost 8 bases, J lost 5 bases, and 12 bases lay in between. The CDR3 nucleotides are TGTGCCAGCGGCCTAGGACAGACTGAAGCTTTCTTT. It yields the protein CASGLGQTEAFF.

This clonotype has just a few counts. A junction boundary mismatches the germline segment, possibly from a read error. The chain combines TRBV7-9 with TRBJ1-2; tentatively, D is TRBD1 (6 bases). Germline V lookup: CDR1 SEHNR, CDR2 FQNEAQ (reference sequence). The CDR3 has 14 amino acids. CDR3 sequence (DNA): TGCGCCAGCAGCCAAGATTACACAGGGTATGGCTACACCTTC. Residues: CASSQDYTGYGYTF.

This clonotype was seen a few times. The genes are TRBV7-2 and TRBJ2-7, with D perhaps matching TRBD2 (6 bases). This CDR3 is built from 14 residues. Germline CDR1 SGHTA, CDR2 FQGNSA. V lost 6 bases to trimming and J lost 0 bases, with 12 bases between them. CDR3 coding DNA: TGTGCCAGCAGTTCGCAGGGAGGCTCCTACGAGCAGTACTTC. Its translation: CASSSQGGSYEQYF.

Regarding this clonotype: Possible read error: a much larger clone is one base away. This chain uses TRBV15 with TRBJ2-7, with D possibly TRBD2 on 6 matching bases. The CDR3 runs to 13 residues. The germline CDR1 and CDR2 sequences are LNHNV and YYDKDF (reference sequence). Trimming left V 0 bases short and J 6 bases short, with 9 bases between. CDR3 DNA: TGTGCCACCAGCAGAGAACGGAGGGCCGAGCAGTACTTC. Amino acids: CATSRERRAEQYF.

This clonotype was picked up many times. The chain links TRBV10-3 to TRBJ2-2; TRBD1 matches at 7 bases. Losses at the gene ends were 6 bases for V and 4 bases for J; bases not matched to a gene: 5. The CDR3 is made up of 14 amino acids. CDR1 ENHRY and CDR2 SYGVKD come from the germline V gene. The CDR3 sequence: CAISRGQSTGELFF. The CDR3 nucleotides read TGTGCCATCAGCAGGGGACAGAGCACCGGGGAGCTGTTTTTT.

The genes are TRBV28 and TRBJ1-1; 8 positions agree with TRBD1. From germline, CDR1 is MDHEN and CDR2 SYDVKM. V lost 7 bases and J lost 7; bases outside the gene matches: 5. The length of the CDR3 is 12 residues. CDR3 sequence reads: CASINRGVEAFF. CDR3 DNA: TGTGCCAGCATTAACAGGGGGGTTGAAGCTTTCTTT.

This clonotype was recorded many times. The chain couples TRBV7-9 to TRBJ1-6, with D unclear. This CDR3 spans 13 amino acids. Trimming pared 5 bases from V and 10 bases from J, leaving 12 bases between. Germline assignment: CDR1 SEHNR and CDR2 FQNEAQ (reference sequence). CDR3 bases: TGTGCCAGCAGCCTCTCGGGGAGGTCACCCCTCCACTTT. Translating it yields CASSLSGRSPLHF.

This clonotype has more than one count but fewer than ten. This chain joins TRBV20-1 and TRBJ1-2, with a weak D call TRBD1 (6 bases). Germline CDR1 DFQATT, CDR2 SNEGSKA (reference sequence). The CDR3 contains 13 residues. V lost 6 bases and J 7 bases, leaving 18 bases between the germline ends. CDR3 protein: CSANAGGSIGYTF. In nucleotides, the CDR3 is TGCAGTGCAAATGCGGGGGGCTCGATTGGCTACACCTTC.

The chain has TRBV24-1 and TRBJ1-2; D is perhaps TRBD1 (6 bases). Trimming took 9 bases from V and 0 from J, leaving 10 bases between them. This CDR3 is 13 amino acids long. Germline lookup yields CDR1 KGHDR and CDR2 SFDVKD. The CDR3 bases are TGTGCCACCGGCCGGACAGCTAACTATGGCTACACCTTC. Translating it yields CATGRTANYGYTF.